These T cell receptor beta chains were read from a single sample in a study of molecular identifiers for immune sequencing clone quantification. TCRdb reanalysed the PCR reads using MiXCR and keeps one entry per CDR3 protein. The sample includes around 8,600 distinct CDR3 sequences, approximately 14% of them seen just once. Sequenced sample: naive CD8+ T cells from blood, with Jurkat cell RNA spiked in. Receptors originate from a human donor in good health. Some libraries in this study had Jurkat cell RNA spiked in. Both conserved end residues are part of each CDR3. A D gene is named only where the DNA matches it firmly. Clone size is shown for a subset of rows, as once, few, many or a class of expanded clone.

>-|TRBJ1-5|TRBV6-1|medium-sized
TGTGCCAGCAGTGATTCCATTAGGAGCAATCAGCCCCAGCATTTT
CASSDSIRSNQPQHF
>TRBD1|TRBJ2-5|TRBV11-2|-
TGTGCCAGCAGCTCGACAGGGGGCGAGGGAGAGACCCAGTACTTC
CASSSTGGEGETQYF
>-|TRBJ1-1|TRBV7-9|medium-sized
TGTGCCAGCAGCCAGCCGGGGGTTGAAGCTTTCTTT
CASSQPGVEAFF
>-|TRBJ2-2|TRBV30|-
TGTGCCTGGAGTGTCCTTGGTGGGACCGGGGAGCTGTTTTTT
CAWSVLGGTGELFF
>-|TRBJ2-1|TRBV29-1|many
TGCAGCGTGGGGCGAGGAAGCTCCTACAATGAGCAGTTCTTC
CSVGRGSSYNEQFF
>-|TRBJ2-5|TRBV7-9|medium-sized
TGTGCCAGCAGCCCCGGGACCCAAGAGACCCAGTACTTC
CASSPGTQETQYF
>TRBD1|TRBJ2-7|TRBV11-2|medium-sized
TGTGCCAGCAGCTTAGAGCAGGGGGCGGTCTACGAGCAGTACTTC
CASSLEQGAVYEQYF
>-|TRBJ1-1|TRBV30|many
TGTGCCTGGAGGTTTGCCACTGAAGCTTTCTTT
CAWRFATEAFF
>TRBD2|TRBJ2-5|TRBV12-3/TRBV12-4|-
TGTGCCAGCAGCTTAGCGGGGGTTAACCAAGACACCCAGTACTTT
CASSLAGVNQDTQYF
>-|TRBJ2-2|TRBV30|many
TGTGCCTGGAGTGTAGTAGACACCGGGGAGCTGTTTTTT
CAWSVVDTGELFF
>-|TRBJ2-2|TRBV7-2|many
TGCGCCAGCAGCTTAGTAGGCCACCTTTACCCCGGGGAGCTGTTTTTT
CASSLVGHLYPGELFF
>-|TRBJ2-1|TRBV19|-
TGTGCCAGTACTATCTTCGGGGACACTTACAATGAGCAGTTCTTC
CASTIFGDTYNEQFF
>-|TRBJ1-5|TRBV3-2|many
TGTGCCAGCCCCAGGGGTAGTCAGCCCCAGCATTTT
CASPRGSQPQHF
>TRBD2|TRBJ2-7|TRBV20-1|medium-sized
TGCAGTGCTAGGGGGAGGCTAGCGGGACGTCCCGAGCAGTACTTC
CSARGRLAGRPEQYF
>-|TRBJ2-1|TRBV29-1|few
TGCAGCGTGGGGCGAGGAGGCTCCTACAATGAGCAGTTCTTC
CSVGRGGSYNEQFF
>-|TRBJ1-1|TRBV12-5|few
TGTGCTAGTGGTTTAGGAGGGGCGACTGAAGCTTTCTTT
CASGLGGATEAFF
>-|TRBJ2-7|TRBV14|many
TGTGCCAGCAGCCCCGGGGCGGGGTACGAGCAGTACTTC
CASSPGAGYEQYF
>-|TRBJ1-3|TRBV27|many
TGTGCCAGCAGACAGGGCTCTGGAAACACCATATATTTT
CASRQGSGNTIYF
>-|TRBJ1-1|TRBV3-1|many
TGTGCCAGCAGCCAACAAGCAAGGGTCACTGAAGCTTTCTTT
CASSQQARVTEAFF
>-|TRBJ2-3|TRBV7-2|medium-sized
TGTGCCAGCAGCCCGATGGGAGATACGCAGTATTTT
CASSPMGDTQYF
>TRBD2|TRBJ2-5|TRBV27|medium-sized
TGTGCCAGCAGGCCTAGCGGGGGGCCCTCAGAGACCCAGTACTTC
CASRPSGGPSETQYF
>TRBD2|TRBJ2-7|TRBV7-9|medium-sized
TGTGCCAGCAGCGACCCGCTAGCGGGAGGGCCCACCTACGAGCAGTACTTC
CASSDPLAGGPTYEQYF
>TRBD2|TRBJ2-7|TRBV4-1|many
TGCGCCAGCAGCCCCACCGGACTAGCGGGAGGGTACGAGCAGTACTTC
CASSPTGLAGGYEQYF
>-|TRBJ1-1|TRBV29-1|medium-sized
-
CSVELSGVAEAFF
>-|TRBJ1-2|TRBV4-2|medium-sized
TGTGCCAGCAGCCAATCATCTTCGGCACCTTCTAACTATGGCTACACCTTC
CASSQSSSAPSNYGYTF
>-|TRBJ2-3|TRBV6-6|medium-sized
TGTGCCAGCAGCCTCGGACCGCTCACAGATACGCAGTATTTT
CASSLGPLTDTQYF
>-|TRBJ2-3|TRBV3-1|medium-sized
TGTGCCAGCAGCGCCGAAGGGACGTTCTCGGGCACAGATACGCAGTATTTT
CASSAEGTFSGTDTQYF
>-|TRBJ2-7|TRBV28|medium-sized
TGTGCCAGCAGGATGGTGGACAGCGCCTACGAGCAGTACTTC
CASRMVDSAYEQYF
>-|TRBJ2-2|TRBV27|medium-sized
TGTGCCAGCACCCCGACACCGAACACCGGGGAGCTGTTTTTT
CASTPTPNTGELFF
>-|TRBJ2-2|TRBV7-3|many
TGTGCCAGCACCGGGGGAACCGGGGAGCTGTTTTTT
CASTGGTGELFF
>-|TRBJ2-1|TRBV7-9|many
TGTGCCAGCAGCCCGATTTACAATGAGCAGTTCTTC
CASSPIYNEQFF
>-|TRBJ2-7|TRBV2|-
TGTGCCAGCAGGGCCCTAGCAGCACCTGCCTACGGGCAGTACTTC
CASRALAAPAYGQYF